Each of the 6 T cell receptor beta chains below was sequenced from the same sample in a study of T cells in Graves' hyperthyroidism and ophthalmopathy. Amplified regions were TCR beta CDR3 sequences from RNA transcripts. A set of HTBI primers served as the primers for a first-round RT-PCR of the TCR CDR3. MiXCR was run by TCRdb on the multiplex PCR reads, yielding one entry per CDR3 protein. The repertoire includes more than 300,000 distinct CDR3 sequences, approximately 18% of them detected once, and roughly 35% sits in the top ten. Sequencing was done on a sample of blood. Every receptor here comes from a woman aged 25 to 45 with Graves' hyperthyroidism that later progressed to Graves' ophthalmopathy.

The chain joins TRBV30 to TRBJ2-7; unclear D gene. Germline-derived CDR1 and CDR2 are GTSNPN and SVGIG (reference sequence). The CDR3 consists of 13 residues. Trimming pared 2 bases from V and 0 bases from J, leaving 8 bases between. This CDR3 is CAWSHRPSYEQYF. CDR3 coding DNA: TGTGCCTGGAGTCACCGGCCCTCCTACGAGCAGTACTTC. The variable domain in full, completed from reference TRBV30 and TRBJ2-7, reads SQTIHQWPATLVQPVGSPLSLECTVEGTSNPNLYWYRQAAGRGLQLLFYSVGIGQISSEVPQNLSASRPQDRQFILSSKKLLLSDSGFYLCAWSHRPSYEQYFGPGTRLTVT.

The gene calls are TRBV19 and TRBJ1-1; D is unresolved. The V end lost 1 base, the J end lost 2 bases, and 23 bases lay between the germline ends. This CDR3 contains 19 residues. The V gene's germline CDR1 is LNHDA and CDR2 SQIVND (reference sequence). CDR3 loop: CASSIAWSVVAESNTEAFF. The CDR3 DNA reads TGTGCCAGTAGTATAGCTTGGTCGGTAGTGGCCGAATCTAACACTGAAGCTTTCTTT.

This clonotype was seen many times. The chain links TRBV7-9 to TRBJ2-1; 10 bases map to TRBD2. The germline V gene has CDR1 SEHNR and CDR2 FQNEAQ (reference sequence). This CDR3 comprises 22 residues. J gave up 6 bases and V 3 bases, and 26 bases lay outside the gene matches. CDR3 sequence (DNA): TGTGCCAGCAGCTTGGTGCCTTCGAGCTACCGGCTAGCGGGGGTCCGCGGCAATGAGCAGTTCTTC. Its protein product is CASSLVPSSYRLAGVRGNEQFF.

The rearrangement uses TRBV19 and TRBJ1-1, with 9 bases fitting TRBD1. Germline CDR1 and CDR2: LNHDA and SQIVND (reference sequence). V dropped 4 bases and J dropped 5; count of bases not matched to a gene: 5. This CDR3 region has 14 residues. Here the CDR3 DNA reads TGTGCCAGTAGTACCGGGACAGGGAGAACTGAAGCTTTCTTT. Its translation is CASSTGTGRTEAFF.

This clonotype was seen repeatedly, ten times or more. The chain uses TRBV15 and TRBJ2-7, with a tentative D call TRBD2 (6 bases). CDR3 length equals 16 residues. The germline gives CDR1 LNHNV, CDR2 YYDKDF (reference sequence). Trimming removed 8 bases at V and 2 bases at J, with 22 bases between. The CDR3 DNA reads TGTGCCACCGCAGCGGGTGATGGGTCTAACCCCTACGAGCAGTACTTC. Its translation is CATAAGDGSNPYEQYF.

With respect to this clonotype: This sequence may be a read error, since a much larger clone differs from it by one base. The CDR3 bases are TGTACCAGCAGCTTAGCGCGTAACGGGGCTTACAATGAGCAGTTCTTC. The encoded protein is CTSSLARNGAYNEQFF. This rearrangement joins TRBV11-1 to TRBJ2-1, with D perhaps TRBD1 or TRBD2 (5 bases each). CDR3 size: 16 residues. The germline gives CDR1 SGHAT, CDR2 FQDESV (reference sequence).